This TCR beta chain originates from a study of blood T cell repertoires in COVID-19. Study overall: The origin of the acute and convalescent COVID-19 samples was the United States, Italy and Spain.

Assay: immunoSEQ multiplex PCR; the TCRdb copy retains only in-frame clones and omits some. The sample carries some 220,000 clones, 86% recorded once. Trimming cost V 3 bases and J 5 bases, with 10 bases left between them. Per germline, CDR1 SNHLY and CDR2 FYNNEI. This CDR3 spans 13 amino acids. This chain uses TRBV2 with TRBJ1-2; D call uncertain. The specimen sequenced was PBMCs or T cells enriched from blood (not recorded which). This sequence originates from a woman aged 40 to 49 with acute COVID-19. The CDR3 is CASSDRPLYGYTF. Here the CDR3 DNA reads TGTGCCAGCAGTGATCGCCCCCTATATGGCTACACCTTC.